The source of this T cell receptor beta chain is a study of post-analysis software for immune sequencing data. Points from the study as a whole: Samples prepared in the same batch strongly co-clustered by F measure. Patients carried several TRBV segments more frequently than controls did, and TRBV5-6, TRBV5-1 and TRBV20-1 were among them. Multiple sclerosis patients had significantly lower normalized Chao1 diversity than controls.

Germline CDR1 and CDR2: SGHAT and FQNNGV. The V end lost 2 bases, the J end lost 2 bases, and 9 bases lay between the germline ends. The CDR3 runs to 15 residues. Prepared libraries of TCR beta cDNA carried unique molecular identifiers. Input of roughly 0.85 to 11 million T cells yielded hundreds of thousands of cDNA molecules. TCRdb fed the PCR reads into MiXCR, producing one record per CDR3 protein. The table includes almost 700,000 distinct CDR3 sequences, roughly three fifths detected once. Note on this clonotype: No antigen is known for it.

This receptor was identified in a girl aged 2 to 9 with multiple sclerosis. The chain is built from TRBV11-2 and TRBJ1-4; perhaps TRBD1 as D (6 bases). Specimen: blood. The CDR3 region is CASSLTGQTNEKLFF. In DNA form, the CDR3 reads TGTGCCAGCAGCTTAACCGGACAGACTAATGAAAAACTGTTTTTT.